This note documents a single T cell receptor (beta chain) sequence. Its target is not known. The donors were part of the validation cohort of 120 subjects. That cohort was separate from the first cohort, which comprised 500 to 850 subjects. Germline V gene data show CDR1 as MNHEY and CDR2 as SMNVEV (reference sequence). CDR3 size: 15 residues. The V gene lost 4 bases and the J gene lost 0 bases, with 12 bases spanning the gap. The table came from immunoSEQ multiplex PCR; TCRdb's copy has only in-frame clones and leaves some out. Among 60,000 to 75,000 clones listed, 95% to 96% were seen once. The data derive from a study of cytomegalovirus exposure and HLA in healthy donors. Study as a whole: The same platform was used for the roughly 120 validation repertoires and the approximately 670 first-cohort repertoires, a later analysis reported.

Study-level points and caveats: That first-cohort TCR clusters tended to co-occur in the 95 to 150 validation repertoires was found in a later analysis. Investigators reported about 160 TCR beta chains as tied to cytomegalovirus.

This clonotype was obtained from a man between 18 and 29 years old in good health and CMV-seronegative. The chain combines TRBV27 with TRBJ1-1; D may be TRBD1 (6 bases). Input material: PBMCs. CDR3 bases: TGTGCCAGCAGTTCGGAACAGGGATTGAACACTGAAGCTTTCTTT. This codes for CASSSEQGLNTEAFF.